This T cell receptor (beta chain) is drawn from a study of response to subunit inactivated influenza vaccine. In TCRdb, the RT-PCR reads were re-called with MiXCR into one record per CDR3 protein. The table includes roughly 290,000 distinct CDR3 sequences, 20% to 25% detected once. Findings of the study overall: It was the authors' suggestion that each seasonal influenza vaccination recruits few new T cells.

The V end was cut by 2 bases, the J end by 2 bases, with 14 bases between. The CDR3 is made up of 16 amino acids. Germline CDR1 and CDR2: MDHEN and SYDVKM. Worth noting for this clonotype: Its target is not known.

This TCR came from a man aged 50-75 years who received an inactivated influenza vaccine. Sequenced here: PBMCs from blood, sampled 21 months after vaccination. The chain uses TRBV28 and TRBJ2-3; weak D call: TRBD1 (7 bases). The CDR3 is CASSLGYRGLTDTQYF. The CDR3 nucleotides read TGTGCCAGCAGTTTAGGATACAGGGGACTCACAGATACGCAGTATTTT.